This T cell receptor beta chain comes out of a study of cytomegalovirus exposure and HLA in healthy donors. This clone was observed a handful of times. Its target is unknown. PCR employed 60 Vbeta and 13 Jbeta primers. The protocol was immunoSEQ multiplex PCR, while the TCRdb copy is restricted to in-frame clones and leaves out a portion. This sample carries under 200,000 clones, more than 9.5% of them seen once, and the ten largest clones take 7.8%. Whole-study results and caveats: After further analysis at a later stage, 16,951 TCR beta sequences were associated with HLA alleles at 0.05 false discovery rate. Earlier analysis found most TCR beta V segments productive about 87% or about 30% of the time. Among TCR beta chains of equal frequency, HLA-associated ones were more clonally expanded in a later analysis. Certain sequence variants were highly shared and formed a cluster, and this cluster was likely a sequencing artifact.

The V and J ends lost 6 bases and 3 bases respectively, with 11 bases between them. CDR3 length equals 13 residues. Germline V gene sequence: CDR1 WSHSY, CDR2 SAAADI. This TCR was recovered from a man aged 45 to 65 in good health and CMV-seropositive. Sample: PBMCs. V and J are TRBV10-2 and TRBJ2-5; D perhaps matches TRBD2 (6 bases). CDR3 bases: TGCGCCAGCAGGAGGGACTTCAAAGAGACCCAGTACTTC. Its protein product is CASRRDFKETQYF.